These 30 T cell receptor beta chains originate from one sample sequenced in a study of T cells in Graves' hyperthyroidism and ophthalmopathy. Regions amplified from RNA transcripts were the TCR beta CDR3 regions. The primer set for the first-round RT-PCR of the TCR CDR3 was HTBI. TCRdb reprocessed the multiplex PCR reads with MiXCR, giving one entry per CDR3 protein. The sample carries hundreds of thousands of distinct CDR3 sequences, approximately 18% recorded once. The sample comprised blood. The receptor source for this set is a woman between 50 and 59 years old with Graves' hyperthyroidism that later progressed to Graves' ophthalmopathy.

Many counts were recorded for this clonotype. V and J are TRBV6-1 and TRBJ1-1; 7 nucleotides align to TRBD1. CDR1 MNHNS and CDR2 SASEGT come from the germline V gene. The CDR3 sequence is 17 residues long. After removal of 0 bases from V and 0 bases from J, the junction contained 7 bases not matched to a gene. CDR3: CASSEAVSGGMNTEAFF. The CDR3 coding sequence is TGTGCCAGCAGTGAAGCGGTGTCAGGGGGTATGAACACTGAAGCTTTCTTT.

The chain combines TRBV7-9 with TRBJ1-1; D unresolved. This CDR3 region has 14 residues. Germline-derived CDR1 and CDR2 are SEHNR and FQNEAQ (reference sequence). V was trimmed by 1 base and J by 3 bases, leaving 9 bases between them. CDR3: CASSLGFQDTEAFF. The CDR3 nucleotides are TGTGCCAGCAGCTTAGGGTTCCAGGACACTGAAGCTTTCTTT.

This clonotype occurred many times. V is TRBV5-1 and J is TRBJ1-1; 7 nucleotides line up with TRBD1. Trimming cost V 0 bases and J 2 bases; bases outside gene matches: 4. Looked up from germline, CDR1 is SGHRS and CDR2 is YFSETQ. The CDR3 extends over 15 amino acids. The CDR3 bases are TGCGCCAGCAGCTTGGGTCCAGGGGGTAACACTGAAGCTTTCTTT. It codes for CASSLGPGGNTEAFF. Full variable domain (remainder filled in from reference TRBV5-1 and TRBJ1-1): KAGVTQTPRYLIKTRGQQVTLSCSPISGHRSVSWYQQTPGQGLQFLFEYFSETQRNKGNFPGRFSGRQFSNSRSEMNVSTLELGDSALYLCASSLGPGGNTEAFFGQGTRLTVV.

The rearrangement uses TRBV20-1 and TRBJ2-3, with 15 positions matching TRBD2. This CDR3 comprises 16 residues. Germline loops: CDR1 DFQATT, CDR2 SNEGSKA (reference sequence). The trim removed 6 bases at V and 1 base at J, leaving 5 bases unmatched. CDR3 coding DNA: TGCAGTGCCCCGGGACTAGCGGGGGGCGGCACAGATACGCAGTATTTT. Its protein product is CSAPGLAGGGTDTQYF.

This clonotype was seen a handful of times. V gene TRBV27 combines with J gene TRBJ2-3, with 10 bases identical to TRBD2. V gave up 6 bases and J gave up 2 bases; unmatched junction bases: 11. The CDR3 consists of 17 residues. Looked up from germline, CDR1 is MNHEY and CDR2 is SMNVEV (reference sequence). In nucleotides, the CDR3 is TGTGCCAGCAGCAGACTCGGGACTAGCGAGAACACAGATACGCAGTATTTT. This encodes CASSRLGTSENTDTQYF.

This clonotype was seen only a few times. The genes are TRBV20-1 and TRBJ2-5; 13 nucleotides align to TRBD2. This CDR3 spans 16 amino acids. With 2 bases clipped from V and 3 bases from J, the junction kept 6 bases outside the gene matches. Per the germline V gene, CDR1 is DFQATT and CDR2 is SNEGSKA (reference sequence). The CDR3 here is CSARKPGTSGEETQYF. DNA of the CDR3: TGCAGTGCTAGAAAACCCGGGACTAGCGGGGAAGAGACCCAGTACTTC.

The chain employs TRBV12-3 or TRBV12-4 and TRBJ2-1, with D possibly being TRBD2 (6 bases). The CDR3 covers 17 residues. Deletions cut 5 bases from V and 3 bases from J, with 20 bases between. The CDR3 loop reads CASSLGEARRGYNEQFF. The CDR3, as DNA: TGTGCCAGCAGTCTCGGGGAGGCGAGGCGAGGCTACAATGAGCAGTTCTTC.

This clonotype was recorded a few times. This chain connects TRBV12-3 or TRBV12-4 to TRBJ2-3; 8 bases line up with TRBD1. J lost 2 bases, V lost 4 bases, and 8 bases had no gene match. The CDR3 contains 16 residues. CDR3 nucleotide sequence: TGTGCCAGCAGTTACGGACAGGGTCGCTTCACAGATACGCAGTATTTT. It yields the protein CASSYGQGRFTDTQYF.

This clonotype was picked up many times. V gene TRBV12-3 or TRBV12-4 combines with J gene TRBJ2-5; no clear D gene. The CDR3 covers 12 residues. Trimming removed 6 bases from V and 5 bases from J, with 10 bases in between. The CDR3 protein is CASSYPRETQYF. CDR3 sequence (DNA): TGTGCCAGCAGCTATCCCAGGGAGACCCAGTACTTC.

This clonotype was recorded many times. The gene calls are TRBV5-1 and TRBJ1-1; 11 positions agree with TRBD1. The CDR3 is 15 residues long. Looked up from germline, CDR1 is SGHRS and CDR2 is YFSETQ. J gave up 4 bases and V 6 bases, and 8 bases lay outside the gene matches. In DNA form, the CDR3 reads TGCGCCAGCACCCTTTCCGGGACAGGGGGCACTGAAGCTTTCTTT. Translated, it gives CASTLSGTGGTEAFF.

There are a few counts of this clonotype. The V gene is TRBV9, the J gene TRBJ2-6; D call uncertain. Trimming removed 3 bases from V and 0 bases from J, with 22 bases in between. The V gene's germline CDR1 is SGDLS and CDR2 YYNGEE. This CDR3 region has 20 residues. The CDR3 region is CASSGNRFGTAGSGANVLTF. CDR3 DNA: TGTGCCAGCAGCGGGAACCGCTTTGGTACAGCCGGCTCTGGGGCCAACGTCCTGACTTTC.

This clonotype was detected ten times or more. The gene calls are TRBV5-4 and TRBJ1-1; D remains ambiguous. Between the trimmed V and J ends, which lost 3 bases and 0 bases, there was a span of 15 bases. Germline lookup yields CDR1 SGHNT and CDR2 YYREEE (reference sequence). CDR3 length: 16 amino acids. DNA for the CDR3: TGTGCCAGCAGCTCTGGTGGTAAGCTTATGAACACTGAAGCTTTCTTT. It yields the protein CASSSGGKLMNTEAFF. The full variable domain, completed using reference TRBV5-4 and TRBJ1-1, is ETGVTQSPTHLIKTRGQQVTLRCSSQSGHNTVSWYQQALGQGPQFIFQYYREEENGRGNFPPRFSGLQFPNYSSELNVNALELDDSALYLCASSSGGKLMNTEAFFGQGTRLTVV.

This clonotype was recorded many times. V gene TRBV9 combines with J gene TRBJ2-2; the match to TRBD1 covers 10 bases. The CDR3 extends over 17 amino acids. The germline CDR1 and CDR2 sequences are SGDLS and YYNGEE. J was trimmed by 6 bases and V by 3 bases; bases with no gene match: 11. CDR3 sequence (DNA): TGTGCCAGCAGCGGAGGCGCGCGGGACAGGGGTTCCGGGGAGCTGTTTTTT. This sequence encodes CASSGGARDRGSGELFF.

This clonotype was counted many times. V is TRBV20-1 and J is TRBJ1-1; 8 bases map to TRBD1. Germline CDR1 is DFQATT and CDR2 is SNEGSKA (reference sequence). V dropped 2 bases and J dropped 11; count of bases not matched to a gene: 4. The CDR3 has 11 residues. CDR3 amino acids: CSARLDRGAFF. DNA of the CDR3: TGCAGTGCTAGACTAGACAGGGGTGCTTTCTTT.

This clonotype has a handful of counts. Possible read error: a much larger clone is one base away. This chain uses TRBV14 with TRBJ1-1, with D possibly being TRBD1 (5 bases). Germline V gene sequence: CDR1 SGHDN, CDR2 FVKESK. V was shortened by 0 bases and J by 10 bases, with 21 bases between the two germline ends. This CDR3 region has 16 residues. The CDR3 reads CASSQEVDSATDGAFF. DNA of the CDR3: TGTGCCAGCAGCCAAGAGGTCGACAGTGCAACTGATGGAGCTTTCTTT.

This clonotype was observed at least ten times. V and J are TRBV18 and TRBJ1-4; 9 nucleotides match TRBD1. Germline-derived CDR1 and CDR2 are KGHSH and LQKENI. The CDR3 sequence is 15 residues long. V shed 0 bases, J shed 6 bases, and the junction held 2 bases outside the gene matches. CDR3 nucleotide sequence: TGTGCCAGCTCACCACCCAGGACAGGGGATGAAAAACTGTTTTTT. Protein product: CASSPPRTGDEKLFF.

The gene calls are TRBV27 and TRBJ2-2; 11 positions agree with TRBD1. Germline V gene data show CDR1 as MNHEY and CDR2 as SMNVEV (reference sequence). CDR3 size: 15 residues. V shed 0 bases and J 7 bases; nucleotides not matched to a gene: 1. CDR3: CASSLSGQGVGELFF. The DNA of the CDR3 is TGTGCCAGCAGTTTATCGGGACAGGGGGTCGGGGAGCTGTTTTTT.

At least ten counts were recorded for this clonotype. The chain couples TRBV7-3 to TRBJ1-1; D possibly corresponds to TRBD1 (5 bases). V was clipped by 2 bases and J by 4 bases, with 8 bases between them. The germline CDR1 and CDR2 sequences are SGHTA and FQGTGA. The CDR3 covers 13 residues. In nucleotides, the CDR3 is TGTGCCAGCAGCTTAGACAGCATCACTGAAGCTTTCTTT. Residues: CASSLDSITEAFF.

Many counts were recorded for this clonotype. This chain uses TRBV11-3 with TRBJ2-3; D tentatively reads TRBD1 or TRBD2 (5 bases each). This CDR3 spans 14 amino acids. V was trimmed by 5 bases and J by 5 bases, leaving 14 bases between them. Germline CDR1 is SGHNT and CDR2 is YENEEA. CDR3 amino acids: CASSGGTDRDTQYF. The CDR3 nucleotides are TGTGCCAGCAGCGGTGGGACCGACCGAGATACGCAGTATTTT.

This clonotype was picked up many times. V gene TRBV2 combines with J gene TRBJ1-5; no clear D gene. V dropped 2 bases and J dropped 3 bases, with 11 bases sitting between them. This CDR3 is 15 amino acids long. Germline V lookup: CDR1 SNHLY, CDR2 FYNNEI. The CDR3 DNA reads as TGTGCCAGCAGTGAACTGGAACTGGCCAATCAGCCCCAGCATTTT. Protein: CASSELELANQPQHF. Looking up the rest from reference TRBV2 and TRBJ1-5 gives the full variable domain: EPEVTQTPSHQVTQMGQEVILRCVPISNHLYFYWYRQILGQKVEFLVSFYNNEISEKSEIFDDQFSVERPDGSNFTLKIRSTKLEDSAMYFCASSELELANQPQHFGDGTRLSIL.

The sample holds many counts of this clonotype. This chain uses TRBV7-8 with TRBJ2-2; 8 positions agree with TRBD1. Germline-derived CDR1 and CDR2 are SGHVS and FQNEAQ. Trimming removed 3 bases from V and 1 base from J; junction bases left unmatched: 7. The CDR3 is made up of 17 amino acids. The CDR3, as DNA: TGTGCCAGCAGCTTTCCGGGACAGGCTAGGAACACCGGGGAGCTGTTTTTT. Protein sequence: CASSFPGQARNTGELFF.

The J gene is TRBJ1-1, the V gene TRBV18, with 10 nucleotides matching TRBD1. CDR3 size: 16 residues. Germline V gene data show CDR1 as KGHSH and CDR2 as LQKENI. V lost 3 bases, J lost 3 bases, and 7 bases stayed unmatched. The CDR3 nucleotides are TGTGCCAGCTCACCCCGGGACAGGGGTTGGGACACTGAAGCTTTCTTT. It codes for CASSPRDRGWDTEAFF.

V and J are TRBV6-2 or TRBV6-3 and TRBJ2-3; D is perhaps TRBD1 or TRBD2 (5 bases each). Trimming removed 4 bases at V and 2 bases at J, with 13 bases between. Germline V gene lookup returns CDR1 MNHEY and CDR2 SVGEGT. The CDR3 is made up of 15 amino acids. This chain's CDR3 is CASSCSGPITDTQYF. In nucleotides, the CDR3 is TGTGCCAGCAGTTGCTCGGGACCAATCACAGATACGCAGTATTTT.

In this sample, this clonotype turned up many times. This chain links TRBV11-2 with TRBJ2-7; D unclear. The CDR3 covers 13 residues. CDR1 and CDR2 from the germline V gene are SGHAT and FQNNGV. V lost 3 bases and J lost 3, with 9 bases in between. CDR3 nucleotides: TGTGCCAGCAGCTTCTCTCTGATCTACGAGCAGTACTTC. Encoded protein: CASSFSLIYEQYF.

This clonotype was counted between two and nine times. The rearrangement joins TRBV14 to TRBJ1-2; possible D gene TRBD1, 6 bases. The CDR3 consists of 12 residues. Trimming stripped 1 base from V and 8 bases from J, with 8 bases between. CDR1 is SGHDN and CDR2 is FVKESK in the germline V gene. The CDR3 spells CASSQAGAGYTF. CDR3 DNA sequence: TGTGCCAGCAGCCAAGCAGGGGCCGGCTACACCTTC.

This clonotype appeared a few times. CDR3 nucleotides: TGTGCCACCAGCAGAGAGGGGGCGGTAAGGGAAAATGAAAAACTGTTTTTT. Translated, it gives CATSREGAVRENEKLFF. The V gene is TRBV15, the J gene TRBJ1-4, with a weak D call TRBD1 (6 bases). V was trimmed by 0 bases and J by 5 bases, leaving 16 bases between them. Germline CDR1 LNHNV, CDR2 YYDKDF (reference sequence). The CDR3 length is 17 residues.

This clonotype was seen repeatedly, ten times or more. The chain uses TRBV2 and TRBJ2-1, with a possible D match to TRBD1 (6 bases). Germline V gives CDR1 SNHLY, CDR2 FYNNEI. V was pared by 4 bases and J by 0 bases, with 19 bases between. The CDR3 totals 18 residues. The CDR3 reads CASSVPDAWGPSYNEQFF. The CDR3 nucleotides are TGTGCCAGCAGTGTCCCCGACGCGTGGGGGCCCTCCTACAATGAGCAGTTCTTC.

This clonotype was counted at least ten times. The chain employs TRBV11-2 and TRBJ2-5; 14 nucleotides agree with TRBD2. Trimming removed 5 bases from V and 2 bases from J; junction bases left unmatched: 4. The CDR3 sequence is 16 residues long. Looked up from germline, CDR1 is SGHAT and CDR2 is FQNNGV. CDR3 bases: TGTGCCAGCAGCACCTGGACTAGCGGGGGGCAAGAGACCCAGTACTTC. Protein product: CASSTWTSGGQETQYF.

This clonotype was observed many times. CDR3 in DNA: TGCGCCAGCAGCTTGGAAGGAGGGAAAGCCGGGGAGCTGTTTTTT. Protein sequence: CASSLEGGKAGELFF. The V call is TRBV5-1, the J call TRBJ2-2, with D possibly being TRBD2 (6 bases). The V end lost 0 bases, the J end lost 6 bases, and 12 bases lay between the germline ends. This CDR3 is built from 15 residues. Germline V gene lookup returns CDR1 SGHRS and CDR2 YFSETQ.

In its sample, this clonotype was seen a few times. The chain carries TRBV4-2 and TRBJ2-2, with D maybe TRBD1 (5 bases). From germline, CDR1 is LGHNA and CDR2 YNFKEQ. Between the trimmed V and J ends, which lost 3 bases and 3 bases, there was a span of 11 bases. CDR3 length equals 15 residues. CDR3 loop: CASSQEGVDTGELFF. In DNA form, the CDR3 reads TGTGCCAGCAGCCAGGAAGGGGTTGACACCGGGGAGCTGTTTTTT.